Listed here are 24 T cell receptor beta chains from one sample, sequenced in a study of blood T cell repertoires in COVID-19. Here immunoSEQ multiplex PCR was the method, and the copy in TCRdb shows in-frame clones only, minus some. Among around 80,000 clones listed, more than 80% were seen once. The sequencing sample was made of peripheral blood. These receptors were taken from a woman of 80 years or more with acute or convalescent COVID-19.

The chain couples TRBV10-3 to TRBJ2-6; 8 bases agree with TRBD2. Looked up from germline, CDR1 is ENHRY and CDR2 is SYGVKD. Trimming removed 6 bases from V and 2 bases from J; junction bases left unmatched: 9. This CDR3 is 17 amino acids long. CDR3 sequence: CAISDSRTSTGANVLTF. In DNA form, the CDR3 reads TGTGCCATCAGCGACTCGCGGACTAGCACTGGGGCCAACGTCCTGACTTTC.

The chain links TRBV5-4 to TRBJ2-2, with 8 bases lining up with TRBD2. Germline V CDR1 and CDR2: SGHNT, YYREEE (reference sequence). The trim removed 4 bases at V and 3 bases at J, leaving 8 bases unmatched. The CDR3 runs 16 residues. The CDR3 nucleotides read TGTGCCAGCAGCCCGTGGACTAGCCGGGACACCGGGGAGCTGTTTTTT. Encoded protein: CASSPWTSRDTGELFF. The full variable domain, completed using reference TRBV5-4 and TRBJ2-2, is ETGVTQSPTHLIKTRGQQVTLRCSSQSGHNTVSWYQQALGQGPQFIFQYYREEENGRGNFPPRFSGLQFPNYSSELNVNALELDDSALYLCASSPWTSRDTGELFFGEGSRLTVL.

This clone was detected only a few times. The rearrangement joins TRBV28 to TRBJ2-5; weak D call: TRBD1 (5 bases). Trimming removed 6 bases from V and 1 base from J, with 9 bases in between. The CDR3 has 13 amino acids. The germline gives CDR1 MDHEN, CDR2 SYDVKM. CDR3 in DNA: TGTGCCAGCAGCGGACATTTCCAAGAGACCCAGTACTTC. Encoded protein: CASSGHFQETQYF.

J is TRBJ1-1 and V is TRBV19; D is unclear. The CDR3 consists of 12 residues. V lost 6 bases to trimming and J lost 9 bases, with 14 bases between them. Germline loops: CDR1 LNHDA, CDR2 SQIVND (reference sequence). CDR3 coding DNA: TGTGCCAGTAGGCCCCCCGAGGCTAAAGCTTTCTTT. Its translation: CASRPPEAKAFF.

The gene calls are TRBV6-5 and TRBJ2-1, with a weak D call TRBD1 (6 bases). Germline V lookup: CDR1 MNHEY, CDR2 SVGAGI. The CDR3 runs 15 residues. The V gene lost 6 bases and the J gene lost 0 bases, with 12 bases spanning the gap. The DNA of the CDR3 is TGTGCCAGCAGCAGACAGGATCTCTCCTACAATGAGCAGTTCTTC. It translates to CASSRQDLSYNEQFF.

V and J are TRBV11-3 and TRBJ2-7; 7 bases map to TRBD1. The germline V gene has CDR1 SGHNT and CDR2 YENEEA. The length of the CDR3 is 13 residues. J gave up 5 bases and V 1 base, and 2 bases lay outside the gene matches. CDR3 nucleotide sequence: TGTGCCAGCAGCTTAGGACAGGGCGACGAGCAGTACTTC. Its translation: CASSLGQGDEQYF.

This chain connects TRBV10-2 to TRBJ2-1, with 10 bases identical to TRBD2. There are 18 residues in the CDR3. Germline assignment: CDR1 WSHSY and CDR2 SAAADI. V dropped 6 bases and J dropped 2; count of bases not matched to a gene: 13. This chain's CDR3 is CASSPRGWTSGTYNEQFF. The CDR3 DNA sequence: TGCGCCAGCAGCCCCAGAGGCTGGACTAGCGGAACCTACAATGAGCAGTTCTTC.

J is TRBJ2-3 and V is TRBV5-4; 8 bases agree with TRBD1. With 1 base clipped from V and 6 bases from J, the junction kept 4 bases outside the gene matches. CDR1 SGHNT and CDR2 YYREEE come from the germline V gene (reference sequence). This CDR3 has 14 residues. The CDR3 sequence: CASSLSQGVDTQYF. In DNA form, the CDR3 reads TGTGCCAGCAGCTTGTCACAGGGGGTCGATACGCAGTATTTT.

The chain couples TRBV5-4 to TRBJ2-5, with D hard to call. In germline, CDR1 is SGHNT, CDR2 YYREEE (reference sequence). The CDR3 is 13 amino acids. The germline V and J ends were trimmed by 2 bases and 1 base, with 6 bases remaining between them. The CDR3 DNA reads TGTGCCAGCAGCTTAAGCACCCAAGAGACCCAGTACTTC. This gives the protein CASSLSTQETQYF.

The chain joins TRBV19 to TRBJ2-7, with D maybe TRBD1 (6 bases). Per germline, CDR1 LNHDA and CDR2 SQIVND (reference sequence). The V gene lost 6 bases and the J gene lost 2 bases, with 14 bases spanning the gap. This CDR3 is 14 amino acids long. The CDR3 DNA follows: TGTGCCAGTAGCCCGGACAGCGTGCCCTACGAGCAGTACTTC. This codes for CASSPDSVPYEQYF.

J is TRBJ2-5 and V is TRBV3-1 (or the pseudogene TRBV3-2), with D possibly TRBD2 on 5 matching bases. V shed 2 bases and J shed 5 bases, with 9 bases lying between them. The CDR3 sequence is 13 residues long. Germline CDR1 reads LGHDT; CDR2 reads YNNKEL (reference sequence). The CDR3 region is CASSQQRRETQYF. The CDR3 nucleotides are TGTGCCAGCAGCCAACAAAGGAGGGAGACCCAGTACTTC.

J is TRBJ2-5 and V is TRBV7-2; TRBD2 matches 12 bases. This CDR3 contains 16 residues. Trimming at V came to 2 bases and at J to 5 bases, leaving 6 bases not matched to a gene. The germline V gene has CDR1 SGHTA and CDR2 FQGNSA. CDR3 DNA: TGTGCCAGCAGCTTAATAGCTAGCGGGAGGGGGGAGACCCAGTACTTC. Protein: CASSLIASGRGETQYF.

This chain uses TRBV15 with TRBJ1-2; possibly TRBD1 for D (6 bases). The CDR3 consists of 14 residues. V dropped 2 bases and J dropped 2 bases, with 9 bases sitting between them. Germline V lookup: CDR1 LNHNV, CDR2 YYDKDF (reference sequence). The CDR3 DNA reads as TGTGCCACCAGCAGATCAAGGGGGAACTATGGCTACACCTTC. Its protein product is CATSRSRGNYGYTF.

The chain recombines TRBV10-1 with TRBJ2-7; no reliable D call. The CDR3 consists of 13 residues. The ends were cut back, 4 bases at V and 3 bases at J, with 10 bases in the middle. Germline CDR1 and CDR2: WNHNN and SYGVQD (reference sequence). CDR3: CASSGSPIYEQYF. In DNA, the CDR3 is TGCGCCAGCAGTGGTAGCCCCATCTACGAGCAGTACTTC.

The rearrangement uses TRBV5-1 and TRBJ2-1; 7 positions agree with TRBD2. Per the germline V gene, CDR1 is SGHRS and CDR2 is YFSETQ. The CDR3 length is 15 residues. V dropped 6 bases and J dropped 5; count of bases not matched to a gene: 11. CDR3 region: CASTRTTSPDNEQFF. The CDR3 DNA reads as TGCGCCAGCACCAGAACGACTAGCCCAGACAATGAGCAGTTCTTC. Based on the CDR3 plus reference TRBV5-1 and TRBJ2-1, the full variable domain is KAGVTQTPRYLIKTRGQQVTLSCSPISGHRSVSWYQQTPGQGLQFLFEYFSETQRNKGNFPGRFSGRQFSNSRSEMNVSTLELGDSALYLCASTRTTSPDNEQFFGPGTRLTVL.

The chain combines TRBV12-3 or TRBV12-4 with TRBJ2-3; possible D gene TRBD2, 5 bases. The CDR3 is 13 residues long. V was clipped by 4 bases and J by 5 bases, with 10 bases between them. The CDR3 DNA is TGTGCCAGCAGTTCGGGCGCGGGAGATACGCAGTATTTT. Residues: CASSSGAGDTQYF.

The V gene is TRBV7-6, the J gene TRBJ2-5; TRBD1 matches at 8 bases. This CDR3 is built from 15 residues. V was pared by 5 bases and J by 2 bases, with 7 bases of the junction left unmatched. Germline loops: CDR1 SGHVS, CDR2 FNYEAQ. The CDR3: CASSQTTGVQETQYF. In DNA, the CDR3 is TGTGCCAGCAGCCAGACGACAGGGGTGCAAGAGACCCAGTACTTC. The complete variable domain, with remaining parts taken from reference TRBV7-6 and TRBJ2-5, reads GAGVSQSPRYKVTKRGQDVALRCDPISGHVSLYWYRQALGQGPEFLTYFNYEAQQDKSGLPNDRFSAERPEGSISTLTIQRTEQRDSAMYRCASSQTTGVQETQYFGPGTRLLVL.

The gene calls are TRBV18 and TRBJ2-1, with D unresolved. V gave up 10 bases and J gave up 5 bases, with 9 bases separating them. The CDR3 has 11 amino acids. Germline CDR1 is KGHSH and CDR2 is LQKENI. For the CDR3, the DNA is TGTGCCACAAACACAAACAATGAGCAGTTCTTC. Encoded protein: CATNTNNEQFF.

This chain links TRBV5-5 with TRBJ1-2; 9 bases fit TRBD1. This CDR3 contains 15 residues. In germline, CDR1 is SGHKS, CDR2 YYEKEE (reference sequence). V lost 4 bases, J lost 7 bases, and 11 bases stayed unmatched. Here the CDR3 DNA reads TGTGCCAGCAGCCGGGAACCGGGACAGGGCGGTGGCTACACCTTC. Translating it yields CASSREPGQGGGYTF.

The chain joins TRBV7-3 to TRBJ2-1; the match to TRBD1 covers 8 bases. Germline lookup yields CDR1 SGHTA and CDR2 FQGTGA. V shed 5 bases, J shed 6 bases, and the junction held 6 bases outside the gene matches. CDR3 length: 14 amino acids. The DNA of the CDR3 is TGTGCCAGCAGCCCGGACAGGGTAGGCAATGAGCAGTTCTTC. Its protein product is CASSPDRVGNEQFF.

The chain combines TRBV29-1 with TRBJ2-1, with D hard to call. Per germline, CDR1 SQVTM and CDR2 ANQGSEA. V was trimmed by 8 bases and J by 9 bases, leaving 11 bases between them. The CDR3 loop spans 10 amino acids. CDR3 DNA: TGCAGCTCCCGAACGAGTGAGCAGTTCTTC. Protein product: CSSRTSEQFF.

This chain joins TRBV6-2 or TRBV6-3 and TRBJ2-3; D possibly corresponds to TRBD2 (6 bases). The length of the CDR3 is 17 residues. V lost 1 base and J lost 5, with 19 bases in between. CDR1 and CDR2 from the germline V gene are MNHEY and SVGEGT. CDR3 DNA: TGTGCCAGCAGTTACTGGATCGGTTGGGGGGATGGAGATACGCAGTATTTT. It translates to CASSYWIGWGDGDTQYF.

V and J are TRBV19 and TRBJ1-6; TRBD1 might be the D (5 bases). The CDR3 is 16 amino acids. Germline-derived CDR1 and CDR2 are LNHDA and SQIVND (reference sequence). V was shortened by 6 bases and J by 3 bases, with 15 bases between the two germline ends. This CDR3 is CASRWGTGGYNSPLHF. The CDR3 DNA sequence: TGTGCCAGTAGATGGGGCACCGGGGGCTATAATTCACCCCTCCACTTT.

The chain combines TRBV15 with TRBJ2-2; possible D gene TRBD1, 6 bases. V was shortened by 2 bases and J by 1 base, with 14 bases between the two germline ends. CDR3 length: 17 amino acids. Germline CDR1 and CDR2: LNHNV and YYDKDF (reference sequence). CDR3 residues: CATSRRDGTLNTGELFF. The CDR3 region has the DNA TGTGCCACCAGCAGAAGGGACGGGACACTGAACACCGGGGAGCTGTTTTTT.